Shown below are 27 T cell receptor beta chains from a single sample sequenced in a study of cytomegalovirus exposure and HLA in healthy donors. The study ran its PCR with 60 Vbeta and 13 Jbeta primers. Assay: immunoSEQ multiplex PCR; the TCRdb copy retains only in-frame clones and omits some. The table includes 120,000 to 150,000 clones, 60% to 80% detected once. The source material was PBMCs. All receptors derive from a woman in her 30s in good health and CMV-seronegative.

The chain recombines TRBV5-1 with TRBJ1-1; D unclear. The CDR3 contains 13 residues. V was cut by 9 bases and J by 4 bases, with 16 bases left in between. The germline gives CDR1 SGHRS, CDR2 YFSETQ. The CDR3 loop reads CATRGSGGTEAFF. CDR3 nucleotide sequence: TGCGCCACTAGAGGCAGTGGTGGCACTGAAGCTTTCTTT.

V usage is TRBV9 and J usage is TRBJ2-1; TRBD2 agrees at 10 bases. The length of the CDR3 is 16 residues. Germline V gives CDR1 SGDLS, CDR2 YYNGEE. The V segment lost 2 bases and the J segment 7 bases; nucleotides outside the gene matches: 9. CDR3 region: CASSVRMVAGGNEQFF. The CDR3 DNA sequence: TGTGCCAGCAGCGTTAGAATGGTAGCGGGGGGTAATGAGCAGTTCTTC.

DNA of the CDR3: TGTGCCTGGAGTGTACACCCAGGCGTTGAAGCTTTCTTT. It yields the protein CAWSVHPGVEAFF. V gene TRBV30 combines with J gene TRBJ1-1, with D unresolved. Trimming took off 0 bases at V and 7 bases at J, with 12 bases between the two ends. The germline gives CDR1 GTSNPN, CDR2 SVGIG (reference sequence). This CDR3 contains 13 residues.

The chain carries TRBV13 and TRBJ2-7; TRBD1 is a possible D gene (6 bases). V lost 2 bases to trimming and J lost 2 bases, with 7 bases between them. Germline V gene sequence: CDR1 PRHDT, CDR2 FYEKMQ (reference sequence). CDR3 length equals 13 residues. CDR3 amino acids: CASSLNRAYEQYF. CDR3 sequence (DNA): TGTGCCAGCAGCTTAAACAGGGCCTACGAGCAGTACTTC. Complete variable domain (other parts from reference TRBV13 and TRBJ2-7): AAGVIQSPRHLIKEKRETATLKCYPIPRHDTVYWYQQGPGQDPQFLISFYEKMQSDKGSIPDRFSAQQFSDYHSELNMSSLELGDSALYFCASSLNRAYEQYFGPGTRLTVT.

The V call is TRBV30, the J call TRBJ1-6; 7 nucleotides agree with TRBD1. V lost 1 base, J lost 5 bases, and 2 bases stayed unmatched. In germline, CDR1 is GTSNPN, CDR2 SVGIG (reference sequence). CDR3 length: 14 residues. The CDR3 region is CAWSATGNNSPLHF. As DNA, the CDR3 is TGTGCCTGGAGTGCGACAGGGAATAATTCACCCCTCCACTTT.

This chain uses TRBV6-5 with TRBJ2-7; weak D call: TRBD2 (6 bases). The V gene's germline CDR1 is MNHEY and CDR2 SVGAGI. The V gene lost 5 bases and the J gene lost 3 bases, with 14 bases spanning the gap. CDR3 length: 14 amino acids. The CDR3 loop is CASSSTGGSYEQYF. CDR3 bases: TGTGCCAGCAGTAGCACCGGGGGAAGCTACGAGCAGTACTTC.

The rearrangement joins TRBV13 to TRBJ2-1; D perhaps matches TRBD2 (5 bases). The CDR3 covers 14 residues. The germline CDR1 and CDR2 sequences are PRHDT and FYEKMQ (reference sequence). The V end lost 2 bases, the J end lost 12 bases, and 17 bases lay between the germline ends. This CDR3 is CASSLNVVGVRQFF. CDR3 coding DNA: TGTGCCAGCAGCTTAAACGTCGTCGGGGTTCGGCAGTTCTTC.

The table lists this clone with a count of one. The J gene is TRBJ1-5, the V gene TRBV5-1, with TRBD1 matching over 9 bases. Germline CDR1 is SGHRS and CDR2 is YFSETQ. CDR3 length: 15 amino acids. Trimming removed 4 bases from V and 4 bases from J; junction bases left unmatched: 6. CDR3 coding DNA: TGCGCCAGCAGCGCGGGACAGGGTCCAAATCAGCCCCAGCATTTT. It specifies CASSAGQGPNQPQHF.

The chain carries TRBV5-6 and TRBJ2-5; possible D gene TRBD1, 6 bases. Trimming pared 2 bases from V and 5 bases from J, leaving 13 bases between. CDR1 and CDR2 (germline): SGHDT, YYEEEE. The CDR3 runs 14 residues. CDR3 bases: TGTGCCAGCAGCTTCAATACAGGGTCGGAGACCCAGTACTTC. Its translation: CASSFNTGSETQYF.

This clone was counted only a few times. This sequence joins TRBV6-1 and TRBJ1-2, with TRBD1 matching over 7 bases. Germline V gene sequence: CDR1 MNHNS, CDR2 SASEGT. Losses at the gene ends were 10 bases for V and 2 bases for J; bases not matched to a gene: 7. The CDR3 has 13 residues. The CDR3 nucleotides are TGTGCCACCGACAGGGATGGAAACTATGGCTACACCTTC. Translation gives CATDRDGNYGYTF.

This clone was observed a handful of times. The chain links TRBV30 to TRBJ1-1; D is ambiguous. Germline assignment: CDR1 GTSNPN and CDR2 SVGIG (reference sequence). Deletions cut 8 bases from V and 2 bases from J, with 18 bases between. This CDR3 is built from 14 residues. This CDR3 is CAGVSKSANTEAFF. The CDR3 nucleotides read TGTGCCGGAGTCAGCAAATCAGCCAACACTGAAGCTTTCTTT.

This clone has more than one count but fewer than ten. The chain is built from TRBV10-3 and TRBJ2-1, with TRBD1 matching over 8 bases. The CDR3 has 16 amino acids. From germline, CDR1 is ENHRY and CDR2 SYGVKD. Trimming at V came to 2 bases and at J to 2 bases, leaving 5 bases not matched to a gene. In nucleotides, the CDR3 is TGTGCCATCAGTGAGGGGACAGGAAACGCCTACAATGAGCAGTTCTTC. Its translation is CAISEGTGNAYNEQFF.

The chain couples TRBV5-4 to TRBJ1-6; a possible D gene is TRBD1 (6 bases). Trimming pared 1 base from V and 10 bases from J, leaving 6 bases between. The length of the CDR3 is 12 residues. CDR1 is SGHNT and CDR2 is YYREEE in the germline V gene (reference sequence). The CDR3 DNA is TGTGCCAGCAGCTTGCAGGGGTCACCCCTCCACTTT. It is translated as CASSLQGSPLHF.

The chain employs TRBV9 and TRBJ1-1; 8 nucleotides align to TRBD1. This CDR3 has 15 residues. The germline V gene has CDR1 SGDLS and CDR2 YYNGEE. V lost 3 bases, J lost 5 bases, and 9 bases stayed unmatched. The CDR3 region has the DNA TGTGCCAGCAGCGCCCTTCCCAACAGGGGGACTGAAGCTTTCTTT. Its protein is CASSALPNRGTEAFF.

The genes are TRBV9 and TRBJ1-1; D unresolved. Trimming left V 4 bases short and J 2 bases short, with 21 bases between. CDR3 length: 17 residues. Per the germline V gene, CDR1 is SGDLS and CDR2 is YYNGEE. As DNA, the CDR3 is TGTGCCAGCAGCCCCGGGAGGGAGGCCCTAATTAACACTGAAGCTTTCTTT. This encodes CASSPGREALINTEAFF.

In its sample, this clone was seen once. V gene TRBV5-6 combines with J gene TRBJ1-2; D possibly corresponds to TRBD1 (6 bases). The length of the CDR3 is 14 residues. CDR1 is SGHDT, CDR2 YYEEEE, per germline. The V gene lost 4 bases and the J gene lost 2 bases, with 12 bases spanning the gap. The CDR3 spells CASSGRGGNYGYTF. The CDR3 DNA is TGTGCCAGCAGCGGCAGGGGCGGAAACTATGGCTACACCTTC.

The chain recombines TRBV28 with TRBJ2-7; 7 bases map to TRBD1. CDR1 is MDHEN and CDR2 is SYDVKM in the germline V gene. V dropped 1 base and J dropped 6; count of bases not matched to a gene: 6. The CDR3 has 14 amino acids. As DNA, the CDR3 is TGTGCCAGCAGTTTATACCGACAGGGCGGCGAGCAGTACTTC. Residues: CASSLYRQGGEQYF. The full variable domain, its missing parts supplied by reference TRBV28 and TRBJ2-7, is DVKVTQSSRYLVKRTGEKVFLECVQDMDHENMFWYRQDPGLGLRLIYFSYDVKMKEKGDIPEGYSVSREKKERFSLILESASTNQTSMYLCASSLYRQGGEQYFGPGTRLTVT.

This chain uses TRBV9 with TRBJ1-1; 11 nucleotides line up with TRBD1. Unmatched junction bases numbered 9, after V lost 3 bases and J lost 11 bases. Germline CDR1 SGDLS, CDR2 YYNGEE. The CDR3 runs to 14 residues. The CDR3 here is CASSGTGGAGGAFF. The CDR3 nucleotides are TGTGCCAGCAGCGGGACAGGGGGCGCCGGCGGGGCTTTCTTT.

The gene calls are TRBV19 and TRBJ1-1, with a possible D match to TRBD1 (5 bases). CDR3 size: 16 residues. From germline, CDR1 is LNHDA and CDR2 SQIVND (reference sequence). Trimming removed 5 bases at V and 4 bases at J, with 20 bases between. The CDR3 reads CASSPGHVGWSTEAFF. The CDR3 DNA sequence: TGTGCCAGTAGTCCCGGACACGTCGGGTGGAGCACTGAAGCTTTCTTT.

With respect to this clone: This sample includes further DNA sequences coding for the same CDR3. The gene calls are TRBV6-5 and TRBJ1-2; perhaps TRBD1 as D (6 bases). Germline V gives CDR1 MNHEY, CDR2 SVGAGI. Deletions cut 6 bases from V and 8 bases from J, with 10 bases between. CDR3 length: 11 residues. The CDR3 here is CASSRGQGYTF. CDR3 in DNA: TGTGCCAGCAGCCGAGGACAGGGCTACACCTTC.

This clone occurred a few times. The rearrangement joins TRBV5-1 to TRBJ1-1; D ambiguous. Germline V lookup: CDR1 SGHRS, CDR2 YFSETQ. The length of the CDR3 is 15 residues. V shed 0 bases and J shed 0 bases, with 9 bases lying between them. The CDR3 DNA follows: TGCGCCAGCAGCTTGGGACACGAATTGAACACTGAAGCTTTCTTT. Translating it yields CASSLGHELNTEAFF.

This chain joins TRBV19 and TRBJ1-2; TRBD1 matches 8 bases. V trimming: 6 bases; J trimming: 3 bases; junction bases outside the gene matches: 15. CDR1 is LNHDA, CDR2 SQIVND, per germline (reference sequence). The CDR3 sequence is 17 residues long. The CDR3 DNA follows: TGTGCCAGTAGCACAGGGGGAGAAGGGACAGGCTACTATGGCTACACCTTC. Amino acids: CASSTGGEGTGYYGYTF.

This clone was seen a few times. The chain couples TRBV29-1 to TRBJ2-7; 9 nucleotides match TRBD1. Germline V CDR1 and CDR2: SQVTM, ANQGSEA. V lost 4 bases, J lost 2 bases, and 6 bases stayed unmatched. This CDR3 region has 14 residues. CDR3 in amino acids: CSVVGQGVTYEQYF. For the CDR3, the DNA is TGCAGCGTTGTGGGACAGGGAGTAACCTACGAGCAGTACTTC.

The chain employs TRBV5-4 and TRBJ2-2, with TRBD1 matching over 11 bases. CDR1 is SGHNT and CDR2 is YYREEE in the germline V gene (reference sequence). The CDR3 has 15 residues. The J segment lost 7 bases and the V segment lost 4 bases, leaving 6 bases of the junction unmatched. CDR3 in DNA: TGTGCCAGCAGCCCGGGACAGGGGGTCGTCGGGGAGCTGTTTTTT. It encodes CASSPGQGVVGELFF.

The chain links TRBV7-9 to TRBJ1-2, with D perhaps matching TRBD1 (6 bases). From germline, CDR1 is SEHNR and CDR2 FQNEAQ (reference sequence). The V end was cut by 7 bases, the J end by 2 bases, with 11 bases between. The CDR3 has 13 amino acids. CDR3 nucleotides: TGTGCCAGCACCTCCACAGGGAACTATGGCTACACCTTC. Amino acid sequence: CASTSTGNYGYTF. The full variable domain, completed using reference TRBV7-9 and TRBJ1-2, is DTGVSQNPRHKITKRGQNVTFRCDPISEHNRLYWYRQTLGQGPEFLTYFQNEAQLEKSRLLSDRFSAERPKGSFSTLEIQRTEQGDSAMYLCASTSTGNYGYTFGSGTRLTVV.

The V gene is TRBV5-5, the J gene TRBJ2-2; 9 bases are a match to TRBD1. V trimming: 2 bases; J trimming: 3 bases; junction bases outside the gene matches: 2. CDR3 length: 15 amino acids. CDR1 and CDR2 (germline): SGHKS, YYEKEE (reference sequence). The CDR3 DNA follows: TGTGCCAGCAGCTTACAGGGGGCGCACACCGGGGAGCTGTTTTTT. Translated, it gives CASSLQGAHTGELFF. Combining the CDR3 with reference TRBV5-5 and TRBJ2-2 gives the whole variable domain DAGVTQSPTHLIKTRGQQVTLRCSPISGHKSVSWYQQVLGQGPQFIFQYYEKEERGRGNFPDRFSARQFPNYSSELNVNALLLGDSALYLCASSLQGAHTGELFFGEGSRLTVL.

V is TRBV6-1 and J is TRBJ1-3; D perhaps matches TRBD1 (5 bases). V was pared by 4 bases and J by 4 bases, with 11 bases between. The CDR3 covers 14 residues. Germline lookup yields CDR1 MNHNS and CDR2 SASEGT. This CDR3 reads CASSVGEGGNTIYF. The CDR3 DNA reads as TGTGCCAGCAGTGTTGGGGAGGGGGGAAACACCATATATTTT.